Below, 7 T cell receptor beta chains from the same sample are listed, as sequenced in a study of PD-L1 blockade in urothelial cancer. Using immunoSEQ multiplex PCR, the repertoire was profiled, and TCRdb retains in-frame clones only, with some absent. The table has tens of thousands of clones, around 84% seen once; the top ten hold 2.7%. The specimen comprised PBMCs, sampled around atezolizumab (anti-PD-L1) treatment. Receptors were obtained from a man in his 70s with urothelial cancer.

V usage is TRBV5-6 and J usage is TRBJ1-2, with 7 bases identical to TRBD1. Germline CDR1 is SGHDT and CDR2 is YYEEEE. This CDR3 contains 15 residues. V was clipped by 2 bases and J by 0 bases; unmatched bases: 4. In nucleotides, the CDR3 is TGTGCCAGCAGCTTAAGTGGGACAGCTAACTATGGCTACACCTTC. Protein: CASSLSGTANYGYTF. The full variable domain, completed using reference TRBV5-6 and TRBJ1-2, is DAGVTQSPTHLIKTRGQQVTLRCSPKSGHDTVSWYQQALGQGPQFIFQYYEEEERQRGNFPDRFSGHQFPNYSSELNVNALLLGDSALYLCASSLSGTANYGYTFGSGTRLTVV.

The chain carries TRBV28 and TRBJ2-6, with D possibly TRBD1 on 6 matching bases. This CDR3 has 15 residues. The V gene's germline CDR1 is MDHEN and CDR2 SYDVKM. V was cut by 5 bases and J by 0 bases, with 8 bases left in between. The CDR3, as DNA: TGTGCCAGCAGTCAGGACAGCTCTGGGGCCAACGTCCTGACTTTC. Its translation is CASSQDSSGANVLTF.

This clone was detected only a few times. The gene calls are TRBV9 and TRBJ1-1; 7 nucleotides agree with TRBD1. This CDR3 contains 16 residues. The germline V gene encodes CDR1 SGDLS and CDR2 YYNGEE. The trim removed 0 bases at V and 0 bases at J, leaving 5 bases unmatched. CDR3 in DNA: TGTGCCAGCAGCGTAGGGACAGGACTGATGAACACTGAAGCTTTCTTT. Protein: CASSVGTGLMNTEAFF.

This chain uses TRBV28 with TRBJ2-7; tentative D call: TRBD2 (6 bases). Germline V gene data show CDR1 as MDHEN and CDR2 as SYDVKM. The CDR3 has 14 amino acids. The V and J ends lost 6 bases and 3 bases respectively, with 15 bases between them. CDR3 nucleotides: TGTGCCAGCAGCCCCCCCCCTAGCGTCTACGAGCAGTACTTC. Protein sequence: CASSPPPSVYEQYF.

V gene TRBV7-3 combines with J gene TRBJ2-1; possibly TRBD2 for D (6 bases). The CDR3 has 15 residues. Germline V gene lookup returns CDR1 SGHTA and CDR2 FQGTGA. Trimming took 4 bases from V and 6 from J, leaving 16 bases between them. The CDR3 loop reads CASSWGLPLLNEQFF. CDR3 DNA: TGTGCCAGCAGCTGGGGACTGCCCCTCCTCAATGAGCAGTTCTTC. Drawing the rest from reference TRBV7-3 and TRBJ2-1, the complete variable domain is GAGVSQTPSNKVTEKGKYVELRCDPISGHTALYWYRQSLGQGPEFLIYFQGTGAADDSGLPNDRFFAVRPEGSVSTLKIQRTERGDSAVYLCASSWGLPLLNEQFFGPGTRLTVL.

This clone was observed a single time. This chain joins TRBV5-6 and TRBJ2-1; 11 bases line up with TRBD2. V lost 4 bases, J lost 8 bases, and 20 bases stayed unmatched. The CDR3 consists of 19 residues. CDR1 and CDR2 (germline): SGHDT, YYEEEE. DNA of the CDR3: TGTGCCAGCAGCACGGGACTAGCGGTGGTAGAATTTGCGGACGATGAGCAGTTCTTC. Translating gives CASSTGLAVVEFADDEQFF.

This clone was seen once. The gene calls are TRBV6-5 and TRBJ2-7, with D possibly TRBD1 on 6 matching bases. V dropped 5 bases and J dropped 3 bases, with 14 bases sitting between them. CDR1 and CDR2 (germline): MNHEY, SVGAGI. The CDR3 totals 14 residues. The CDR3 sequence is CASSDLGDIYEQYF. As DNA, the CDR3 is TGTGCCAGCAGTGACCTGGGGGACATCTACGAGCAGTACTTC.